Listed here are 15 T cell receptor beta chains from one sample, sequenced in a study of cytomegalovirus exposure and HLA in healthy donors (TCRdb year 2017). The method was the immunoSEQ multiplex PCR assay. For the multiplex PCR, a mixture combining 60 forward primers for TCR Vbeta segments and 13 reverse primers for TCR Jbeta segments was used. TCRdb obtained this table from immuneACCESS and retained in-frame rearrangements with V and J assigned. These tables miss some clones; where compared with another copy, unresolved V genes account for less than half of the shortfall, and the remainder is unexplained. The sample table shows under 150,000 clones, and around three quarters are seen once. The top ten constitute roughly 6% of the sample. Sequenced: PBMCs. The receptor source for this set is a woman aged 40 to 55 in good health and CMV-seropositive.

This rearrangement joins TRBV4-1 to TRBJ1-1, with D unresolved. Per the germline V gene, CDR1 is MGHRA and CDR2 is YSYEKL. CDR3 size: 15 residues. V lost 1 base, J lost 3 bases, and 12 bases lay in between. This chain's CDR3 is CASSQVARSDTEAFF. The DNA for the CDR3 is TGCGCCAGCAGCCAAGTGGCAAGGAGTGACACTGAAGCTTTCTTT.

This CDR3 reads CASSIVGSTSGLHYEQYF. CDR3 bases: TGTGCCAGTAGTATAGTCGGCTCGACTAGCGGGTTGCACTACGAGCAGTACTTC. The chain combines TRBV19 with TRBJ2-7; 10 nucleotides line up with TRBD2. The V gene end was trimmed by 1 base and the J gene end by 3 bases; junction bases not matched to a gene: 12. Germline assignment: CDR1 LNHDA and CDR2 SQIVND (reference sequence). This CDR3 region has 18 residues.

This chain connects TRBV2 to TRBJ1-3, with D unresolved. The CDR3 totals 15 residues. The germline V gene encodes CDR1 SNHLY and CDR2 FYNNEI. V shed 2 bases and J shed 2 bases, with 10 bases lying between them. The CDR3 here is CASSESSGTGNTIYF. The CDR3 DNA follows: TGTGCCAGCAGTGAAAGCAGCGGAACTGGAAACACCATATATTTT. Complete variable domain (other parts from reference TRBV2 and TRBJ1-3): EPEVTQTPSHQVTQMGQEVILRCVPISNHLYFYWYRQILGQKVEFLVSFYNNEISEKSEIFDDQFSVERPDGSNFTLKIRSTKLEDSAMYFCASSESSGTGNTIYFGEGSWLTVV.

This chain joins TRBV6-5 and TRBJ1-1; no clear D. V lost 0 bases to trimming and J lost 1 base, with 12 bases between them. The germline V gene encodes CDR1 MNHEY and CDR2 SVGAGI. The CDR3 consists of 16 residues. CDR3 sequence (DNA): TGTGCCAGCAGTTACTCGGCCCTACCTAGGAACACTGAAGCTTTCTTT. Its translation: CASSYSALPRNTEAFF.

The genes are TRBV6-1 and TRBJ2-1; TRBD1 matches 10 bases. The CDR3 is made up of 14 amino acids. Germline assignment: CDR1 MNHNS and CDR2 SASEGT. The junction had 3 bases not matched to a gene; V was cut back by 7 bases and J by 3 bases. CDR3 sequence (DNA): TGTGCCAGCATGAGGACAGGGGGCTACAATGAGCAGTTCTTC. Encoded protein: CASMRTGGYNEQFF.

The CDR3 DNA follows: TGTGCCAGCAGTTACTTCCCGGCGGGAGGGAAAGAGACCCAGTACTTC. This gives the protein CASSYFPAGGKETQYF. The chain carries TRBV6-5 and TRBJ2-5; 9 bases are a match to TRBD2. Germline V gene lookup returns CDR1 MNHEY and CDR2 SVGAGI. The V and J ends lost 1 base and 3 bases, in that order; junction bases with no gene match: 6. The CDR3 runs to 16 residues.

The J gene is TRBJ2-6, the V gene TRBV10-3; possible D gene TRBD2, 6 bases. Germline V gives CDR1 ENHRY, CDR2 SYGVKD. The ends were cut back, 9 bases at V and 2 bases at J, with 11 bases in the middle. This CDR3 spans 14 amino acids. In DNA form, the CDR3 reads TGTGCCATTGGCCCTAGCGCTGGGGCCAACGTCCTGACTTTC. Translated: CAIGPSAGANVLTF.

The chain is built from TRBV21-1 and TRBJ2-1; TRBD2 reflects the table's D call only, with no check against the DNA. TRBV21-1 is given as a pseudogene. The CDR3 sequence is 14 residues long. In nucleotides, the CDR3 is TGTGCCAGCAGGTCACTAGCGGCCTACAATGAGCAGTTCTTC. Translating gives CASRSLAAYNEQFF.

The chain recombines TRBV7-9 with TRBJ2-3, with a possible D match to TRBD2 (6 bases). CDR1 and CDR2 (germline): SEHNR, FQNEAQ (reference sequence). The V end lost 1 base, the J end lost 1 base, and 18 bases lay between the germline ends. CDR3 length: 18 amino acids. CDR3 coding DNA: TGTGCCAGCAGCTTAGTTTGGAGGACCCCGGGGGGCACAGATACGCAGTATTTT. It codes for CASSLVWRTPGGTDTQYF.

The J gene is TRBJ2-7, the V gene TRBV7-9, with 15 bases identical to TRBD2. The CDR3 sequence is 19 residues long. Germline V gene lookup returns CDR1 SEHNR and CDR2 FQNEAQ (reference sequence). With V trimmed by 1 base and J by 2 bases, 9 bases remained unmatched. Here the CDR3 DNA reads TGTGCCAGCAGCTTAGAGCGGGGACTAGCGGGAGGCCACCCCTACGAGCAGTACTTC. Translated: CASSLERGLAGGHPYEQYF.

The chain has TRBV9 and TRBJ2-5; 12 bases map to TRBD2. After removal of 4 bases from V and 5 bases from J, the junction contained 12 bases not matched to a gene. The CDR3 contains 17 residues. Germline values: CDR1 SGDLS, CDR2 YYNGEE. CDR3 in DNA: TGTGCCAGCAGCCTACGAGGACTAGCGGGAACTTGGGAGACCCAGTACTTC. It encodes CASSLRGLAGTWETQYF.

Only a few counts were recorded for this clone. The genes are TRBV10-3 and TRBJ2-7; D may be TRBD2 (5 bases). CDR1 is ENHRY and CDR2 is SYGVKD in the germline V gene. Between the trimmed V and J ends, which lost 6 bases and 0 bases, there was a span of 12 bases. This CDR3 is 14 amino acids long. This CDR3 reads CAISPGLSSYEQYF. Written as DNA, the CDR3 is TGTGCCATCAGCCCCGGACTCAGCTCCTACGAGCAGTACTTC.

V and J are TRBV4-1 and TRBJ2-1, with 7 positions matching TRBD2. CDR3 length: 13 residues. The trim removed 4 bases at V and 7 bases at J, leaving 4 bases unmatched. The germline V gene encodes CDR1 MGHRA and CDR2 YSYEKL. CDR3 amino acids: CASSPPGGNEQFF. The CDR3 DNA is TGCGCCAGCAGCCCACCCGGGGGGAATGAGCAGTTCTTC.

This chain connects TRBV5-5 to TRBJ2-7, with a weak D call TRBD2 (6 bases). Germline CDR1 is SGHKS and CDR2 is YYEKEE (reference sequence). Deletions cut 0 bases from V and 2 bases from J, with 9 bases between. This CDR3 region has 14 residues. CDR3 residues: CASSLGGEPYEQYF. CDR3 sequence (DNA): TGTGCCAGCAGCTTGGGGGGGGAACCCTACGAGCAGTACTTC.

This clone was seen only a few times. Written as DNA, the CDR3 is TGTGCCAGCAGCCCACGGACTAGCCTGGGCCAAGAGACCCAGTACTTC. Amino acid sequence: CASSPRTSLGQETQYF. The V call is TRBV9, the J call TRBJ2-5; 8 positions match TRBD2. V trimming: 4 bases; J trimming: 1 base; junction bases outside the gene matches: 9. The CDR3 loop spans 16 amino acids. Germline V gene data show CDR1 as SGDLS and CDR2 as YYNGEE.